A single sample gave rise to the 9 T cell receptor beta chains below, sequenced in a study of blood T cell repertoires in COVID-19. Measured with immunoSEQ multiplex PCR; TCRdb has only the in-frame clones, and not every one. Among 150,000 to 200,000 clones, around 89% were seen once, and the ten largest hold around 2.1%. Sequenced: peripheral blood. The origin of the receptors is a man aged 50 or older who had recovered from COVID-19.

V gene TRBV7-2 combines with J gene TRBJ2-1; D ambiguous. The germline V and J ends were trimmed by 1 base and 8 bases, with 12 bases remaining between them. This CDR3 is 14 amino acids long. In germline, CDR1 is SGHTA, CDR2 FQGNSA. The CDR3 spells CASSLGPGSYEQFF. The CDR3 nucleotides read TGTGCCAGCAGCTTAGGTCCAGGTTCGTATGAGCAGTTCTTC.

This clone was recorded only once. Other DNA variants within this sample encode the same CDR3. The genes are TRBV5-1 and TRBJ2-2; 7 nucleotides align to TRBD1. The germline V gene encodes CDR1 SGHRS and CDR2 YFSETQ. The CDR3 is 16 residues long. Trimming took 1 base from V and 1 from J; bases not matched to a gene: 4. The CDR3 here is CASSLFAGGNTGELFF. The DNA for the CDR3 is TGCGCCAGCAGCTTGTTCGCAGGGGGGAACACCGGGGAGCTGTTTTTT.

The rearrangement uses TRBV19 and TRBJ1-2; 7 positions match TRBD1. This CDR3 has 16 residues. V shed 5 bases, J shed 4 bases, and the junction held 13 bases outside the gene matches. The V gene's germline CDR1 is LNHDA and CDR2 SQIVND (reference sequence). CDR3 region: CASSLLTGQLGYGYTF. The CDR3 nucleotides are TGTGCCAGTAGTCTACTGACAGGGCAACTTGGCTATGGCTACACCTTC.

This clone appeared a single time. The gene calls are TRBV6-5 and TRBJ1-1; 8 bases line up with TRBD1. Germline-derived CDR1 and CDR2 are MNHEY and SVGAGI. The CDR3 spans 15 residues. Germline trimming cut 0 bases from V and 4 bases from J; bases unmatched to any gene: 4. In DNA, the CDR3 is TGTGCCAGCAGTTACTCGGGACAGGAGAGCACTGAAGCTTTCTTT. Amino acid sequence: CASSYSGQESTEAFF.

The V call is TRBV7-3, the J call TRBJ2-1; 11 bases are a match to TRBD2. The CDR3 sequence is 17 residues long. V was clipped by 2 bases and J by 10 bases; unmatched bases: 13. CDR1 is SGHTA, CDR2 FQGTGA, per germline. CDR3 nucleotides: TGTGCCAGCAGCTTAGGTCGTAGCGGGGGGGCCGAATTGGAGCAGTTCTTC. It translates to CASSLGRSGGAELEQFF.

The J gene is TRBJ2-7, the V gene TRBV6-5; tentatively, D is TRBD2 (6 bases). This CDR3 is 14 amino acids long. Germline V gene sequence: CDR1 MNHEY, CDR2 SVGAGI. Trimming removed 0 bases at V and 2 bases at J, with 8 bases between. The DNA for the CDR3 is TGTGCCAGCAGTTACTCGCGGGGACCCTACGAGCAGTACTTC. Its translation: CASSYSRGPYEQYF.

The chain combines TRBV20-1 with TRBJ1-1, with 7 bases lining up with TRBD1. V lost 3 bases, J lost 3 bases, and 7 bases stayed unmatched. This CDR3 spans 14 amino acids. CDR1 and CDR2 from the germline V gene are DFQATT and SNEGSKA (reference sequence). DNA for the CDR3: TGCAGTGCTAGTTTTTTAACAGGGGACACTGAAGCTTTCTTT. It codes for CSASFLTGDTEAFF.

V is TRBV7-2 and J is TRBJ2-1, with 11 bases fitting TRBD2. The V and J ends lost 5 bases and 5 bases, in that order; junction bases with no gene match: 8. Germline V gene data show CDR1 as SGHTA and CDR2 as FQGNSA. The CDR3 has 16 amino acids. As DNA, the CDR3 is TGTGCCAGCAGCCTCGCCGGGACTAGCGGACACAATGAGCAGTTCTTC. Translated: CASSLAGTSGHNEQFF.

The CDR3 region is CASSEAHETPISPQHF. CDR3 nucleotide sequence: TGTGCCAGCAGTGAAGCGCACGAGACACCTATCAGCCCCCAGCATTTT. The chain uses TRBV6-1 and TRBJ1-5; unclear D gene. This CDR3 has 16 amino acids. V was shortened by 0 bases and J by 10 bases, with 19 bases between the two germline ends. Germline CDR1 MNHNS, CDR2 SASEGT.